Listed below are T cell receptor beta chains from one sample, sequenced in a study of cytomegalovirus exposure and HLA in healthy donors. Profiled with immunoSEQ multiplex PCR; TCRdb holds only in-frame clones, not every one. The profile covers around 150,000 clones, with over 60% appearing a single time and less than 2.5% taken by the ten largest. The sequencing sample was made of PBMCs. The source of these receptors is a man in his forties in good health and CMV-seronegative. CDR3s include the opening cysteine and the closing phenylalanine or tryptophan. The D gene is left open where the match is weak. Size values are once, few and many counts, or a class for expanded clones, and some rows have none.

D | J | V | size | CDR3 | DNA
TRBD2 | TRBJ2-2 | TRBV4-2 | . | CASSQDPAGGPTGELFF | TGTGCCAGCAGCCAAGATCCAGCGGGGGGGCCCACCGGGGAGCTGTTTTTT
. | TRBJ1-3 | TRBV19 | . | CASTPTPLSGNTIYF | TGTGCCAGTACCCCGACTCCTCTCTCTGGAAACACCATATATTTT
TRBD2 | TRBJ2-5 | TRBV5-8 | . | CASSFLFGGVQETQYF | TGTGCCAGCAGCTTTCTGTTTGGGGGGGTCCAAGAGACCCAGTACTTC
TRBD1 | TRBJ1-5 | TRBV2 | . | CASSGDREKVYQPQHF | TGTGCCAGCAGCGGGGACAGGGAGAAGGTCTATCAGCCCCAGCATTTT
TRBD1 | TRBJ1-1 | TRBV19 | . | CASSTRDSSEAFF | TGTGCCAGTAGCACTAGGGACAGCTCTGAAGCTTTCTTT
TRBD1 | TRBJ2-5 | TRBV29-1 | . | CSVELSRTGGLETQYF | TGCAGCGTTGAACTATCAAGGACAGGGGGCCTGGAGACCCAGTACTTC
TRBD2 | TRBJ2-7 | TRBV5-1 | . | CASSPRTGGYEQYF | TGCGCCAGCAGCCCCCGGACGGGGGGCTACGAGCAGTACTTC
TRBD1 | TRBJ2-7 | TRBV5-6 | . | CASSWGTGLYEQYF | TGTGCCAGCAGCTGGGGGACAGGGCTCTACGAGCAGTACTTC
TRBD1 | TRBJ1-1 | TRBV7-6 | . | CASSVRQGMNTEAFF | TGTGCCAGCAGCGTTCGACAGGGTATGAACACTGAAGCTTTCTTT
. | TRBJ1-6 | TRBV10-3 | . | CAISEGGGPLHF | TGTGCCATCAGTGAGGGCGGGGGACCCCTCCACTTT
. | TRBJ2-3 | TRBV4-3 | . | CASSQEDGEYPDTQYF | TGCGCCAGCAGCCAAGAAGACGGAGAGTACCCAGATACGCAGTATTTT
TRBD2 | TRBJ2-7 | TRBV5-4 | . | CASSPTSGNTYEQYF | TGTGCCAGCAGCCCGACTAGCGGGAATACCTACGAGCAGTACTTC
. | TRBJ1-5 | TRBV9 | . | CASSYGAGNQPQHF | TGTGCCAGCAGCTATGGAGCCGGCAATCAGCCCCAGCATTTT
. | TRBJ2-7 | TRBV4-1 | . | CASSQTSAESYEQYF | TGCGCCAGCAGCCAAACAAGCGCCGAATCCTACGAGCAGTACTTC
. | TRBJ1-1 | TRBV5-1 | . | CASSLMWTRRPNTEAFF | TGCGCCAGCAGCTTGATGTGGACACGCAGGCCGAACACTGAAGCTTTCTTT
. | TRBJ2-1 | TRBV7-9 | . | CASSLRARDEQFF | TGTGCCAGCAGCCTACGTGCGCGGGACGAGCAGTTCTTC
TRBD1 | TRBJ1-2 | TRBV5-1 | once | CASRVEPTGSSSYTF | TGCGCCAGCAGAGTGGAACCGACAGGGTCTTCGAGCTACACCTTC
. | TRBJ2-7 | TRBV11-2 | . | CASSLDAGAGYEQYF | TGTGCCAGCAGCTTAGATGCGGGGGCAGGCTACGAGCAGTACTTC
TRBD1 | TRBJ2-7 | TRBV19 | . | CATSRQGDYEQYF | TGTGCCACCTCGAGACAGGGTGACTACGAGCAGTACTTC
. | TRBJ1-1 | TRBV4-1 | . | CASSQDPSTEAFF | TGCGCCAGCAGCCAAGACCCTTCTACTGAAGCTTTCTTT
TRBD2 | TRBJ2-2 | TRBV7-2 | few | CASSLPLAGTGELFF | TGTGCCAGCAGCTTACCACTAGCGGGAACCGGGGAGCTGTTTTTT
. | TRBJ1-2 | TRBV28 | . | CASSPGLRGYGYTF | TGTGCCAGCAGCCCAGGCTTGAGGGGGTATGGCTACACCTTC
. | TRBJ2-5 | TRBV10-3 | . | CAISESSVSGETQYF | TGTGCCATCAGTGAGTCCTCGGTATCTGGAGAGACCCAGTACTTC
. | TRBJ2-5 | TRBV7-2 | . | CASSLAGGRAETQYF | TGTGCCAGCAGCTTAGCGGGGGGAAGGGCAGAGACCCAGTACTTC
TRBD1 | TRBJ1-2 | TRBV2 | . | CASTPGTGGYTF | TGTGCCAGCACCCCCGGGACAGGGGGCTACACCTTC
TRBD1 | TRBJ2-1 | TRBV14 | . | CASSPTGSSYNEQFF | TGTGCCAGCAGCCCGACAGGGAGCTCCTACAATGAGCAGTTCTTC
. | TRBJ1-3 | TRBV9 | . | CASSKGLTSGNTIYF | TGTGCCAGCAGTAAGGGACTTACCTCTGGAAACACCATATATTTT
. | TRBJ1-3 | TRBV10-3 | . | CAINPGKSPGNTIYF | TGTGCCATCAACCCCGGGAAATCCCCTGGAAACACCATATATTTT
. | TRBJ1-2 | TRBV29-1 | . | CSVGFDSPNYGYTF | TGCAGCGTTGGATTTGACAGCCCTAACTATGGCTACACCTTC
TRBD1 | TRBJ1-6 | TRBV2 | . | CASKPGQTSPLHF | TGTGCCAGCAAGCCGGGACAGACCTCACCCCTCCACTTT
TRBD1 | TRBJ1-2 | TRBV28 | . | CASSPYGRTGATYGYTF | TGTGCCAGCAGTCCCTACGGTCGGACAGGGGCGACTTATGGCTACACCTTC
TRBD1 | TRBJ1-3 | TRBV18 | . | CASSPVPGQGNTIYF | TGTGCCAGCTCACCGGTACCGGGACAGGGAAACACCATATATTTT
. | TRBJ2-7 | TRBV5-6 | . | CASSPGGNYEQYF | TGTGCCAGCAGCCCCGGGGGAAACTACGAGCAGTACTTC
. | TRBJ2-5 | TRBV9 | . | CASSVGISEGQETQYF | TGTGCCAGCAGCGTAGGAATTAGCGAGGGCCAAGAGACCCAGTACTTC
TRBD2 | TRBJ2-3 | TRBV5-6 | . | CASSPSGVYTDTQYF | TGTGCCAGCAGCCCTAGCGGGGTCTACACAGATACGCAGTATTTT
. | TRBJ2-6 | TRBV19 | . | CASSGQRSGANVLTF | TGTGCCAGTAGCGGACAGCGCTCTGGGGCCAACGTCCTGACTTTC
TRBD2 | TRBJ2-1 | TRBV12-5 | . | CASGLTLLTSGDYNEQFF | TGTGCTAGTGGTTTGACTCTTCTGACTAGCGGAGATTACAATGAGCAGTTCTTC
. | TRBJ1-5 | TRBV7-9 | . | CSSSFDSQPQHF | TGTTCCAGCAGCTTCGACTCTCAGCCCCAGCATTTT
TRBD1 | TRBJ1-2 | TRBV5-1 | . | CASSLGQGGGYTF | TGCGCCAGCAGCCTTGGACAGGGCGGTGGCTACACCTTC
. | TRBJ2-2 | TRBV28 | . | CATQGSRGRGTGELFF | TGTGCCACCCAGGGAAGCAGGGGTCGTGGCACCGGGGAGCTGTTTTTT